The rows below give T cell receptor beta chains drawn from one sample of a study of Tregs in tolerant kidney transplant recipients. Profiled with immunoSEQ multiplex PCR; TCRdb holds only in-frame clones, not every one. Of 100,000 to 150,000 clones listed, approximately 90% are singletons. The sample comprised CD4+ T cells from blood. The receptors derive from a human donor in good health. Both conserved end residues are trimmed from each CDR3. Each record gives: V gene, CDR3 protein.

v_call: TRBV5-1
cdr3_aa: ASRGSRAYTTLYEQY

v_call: TRBV7-3
cdr3_aa: ASSKDRAETQY

v_call: TRBV18
cdr3_aa: ASSRPGGPHEQY

v_call: TRBV5-1
cdr3_aa: ASSPRGLSRTQY

v_call: TRBV9
cdr3_aa: ASSVAGLVTDTQY

v_call: TRBV10-3
cdr3_aa: ATRRGSLGEDGSGYT

v_call: TRBV4-2
cdr3_aa: ASSQGGLAGGAGANVLT

v_call: TRBV7-3
cdr3_aa: ASSPGSATDTQY

v_call: TRBV5-4
cdr3_aa: ASSSQWAGELF

v_call: TRBV10-2
cdr3_aa: ASSELSGSLAGELF

v_call: TRBV18
cdr3_aa: ASSPGWANEKLF

v_call: TRBV6-5
cdr3_aa: ASSYSDSYEQY

v_call: TRBV2
cdr3_aa: ASSTDSGANVLT

v_call: TRBV2
cdr3_aa: ASRIRPSGTEAF

v_call: TRBV12-5
cdr3_aa: ASGLVLWGKDGNTEAF

v_call: TRBV2
cdr3_aa: ASREGQGPYEQY

v_call: TRBV13
cdr3_aa: ASSLAPTGRDGYT

v_call: TRBV9
cdr3_aa: ASSVEVRTEAF

v_call: TRBV29-1
cdr3_aa: SGHRDTEAF

v_call: TRBV2
cdr3_aa: ASSARGYEQY

v_call: TRBV2
cdr3_aa: ASSEARSRYGGYT

v_call: TRBV30
cdr3_aa: AWSAGLNYGYT

v_call: TRBV29-1
cdr3_aa: SAEGGHEQY

v_call: TRBV25-1
cdr3_aa: ASSDLTAYNSPLH

v_call: TRBV6-5
cdr3_aa: ASSYSRGYGYT

v_call: TRBV9
cdr3_aa: ASSVIPYTDTQY

v_call: TRBV5-1
cdr3_aa: ASSIQGTEAF

v_call: TRBV2
cdr3_aa: ASMDNSGSNQPQH

v_call: TRBV4-1
cdr3_aa: ASSQERQKSTDTQY

v_call: TRBV11-3
cdr3_aa: ASSRTSGSSYEQY

v_call: TRBV19
cdr3_aa: ASTRIVRGGKPQH

v_call: TRBV6-5
cdr3_aa: ASSYSGRVGYT

v_call: TRBV15
cdr3_aa: ATSAQGFNTEAF

v_call: TRBV9
cdr3_aa: ASSVDLWGPANSPLH

v_call: TRBV10-1
cdr3_aa: ASSASRYQETQY

v_call: TRBV7-3
cdr3_aa: ASSPGQSYNEQF

v_call: TRBV18
cdr3_aa: ASSLTTDTQY

v_call: TRBV5-1
cdr3_aa: ASSLVRVNEQF

v_call: TRBV7-8
cdr3_aa: ASSFGDTQY

v_call: TRBV5-1
cdr3_aa: ASSLRGYRIRGRSGAF

v_call: TRBV7-8
cdr3_aa: ASSLEFGELF

v_call: TRBV7-8
cdr3_aa: ASTHLGTGDYSNQPQH

v_call: TRBV9
cdr3_aa: ASSERDRHGEQF

v_call: TRBV19
cdr3_aa: ASSIGGQGARETQY

v_call: TRBV6-6
cdr3_aa: ASSRDGSATNEKLF